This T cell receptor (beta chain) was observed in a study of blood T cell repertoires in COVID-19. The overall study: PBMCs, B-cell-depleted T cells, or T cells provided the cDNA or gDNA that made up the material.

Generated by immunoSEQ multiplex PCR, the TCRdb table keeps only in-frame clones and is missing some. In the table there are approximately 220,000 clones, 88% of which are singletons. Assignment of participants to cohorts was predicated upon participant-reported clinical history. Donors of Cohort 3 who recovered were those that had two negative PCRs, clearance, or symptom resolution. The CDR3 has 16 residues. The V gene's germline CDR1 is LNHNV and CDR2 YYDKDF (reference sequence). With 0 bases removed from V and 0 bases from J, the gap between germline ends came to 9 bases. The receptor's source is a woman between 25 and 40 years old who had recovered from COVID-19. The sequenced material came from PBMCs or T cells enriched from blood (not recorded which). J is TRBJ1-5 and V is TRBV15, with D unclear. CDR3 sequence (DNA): TGTGCCACCAGCAGAGATCTCAGGAATAGCAATCAGCCCCAGCATTTT. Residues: CATSRDLRNSNQPQHF.